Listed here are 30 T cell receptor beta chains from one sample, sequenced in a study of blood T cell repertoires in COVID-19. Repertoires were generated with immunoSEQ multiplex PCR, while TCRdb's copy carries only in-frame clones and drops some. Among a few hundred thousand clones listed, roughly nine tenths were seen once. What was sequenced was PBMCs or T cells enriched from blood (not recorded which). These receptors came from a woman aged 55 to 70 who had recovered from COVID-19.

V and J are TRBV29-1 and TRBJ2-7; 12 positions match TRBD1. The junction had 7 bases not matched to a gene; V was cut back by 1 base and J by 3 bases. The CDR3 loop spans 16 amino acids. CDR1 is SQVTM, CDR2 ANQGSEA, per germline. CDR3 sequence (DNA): TGCAGCGTTGAAGGGCTTGGGACAGGGGGCGACTACGAGCAGTACTTC. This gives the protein CSVEGLGTGGDYEQYF.

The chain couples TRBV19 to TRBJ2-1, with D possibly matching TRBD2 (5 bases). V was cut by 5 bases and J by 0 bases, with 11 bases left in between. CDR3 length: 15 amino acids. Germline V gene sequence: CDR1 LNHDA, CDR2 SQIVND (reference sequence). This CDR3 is CASSPLGSSYNEQFF. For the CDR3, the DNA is TGTGCCAGTAGTCCGCTAGGGAGCTCCTACAATGAGCAGTTCTTC.

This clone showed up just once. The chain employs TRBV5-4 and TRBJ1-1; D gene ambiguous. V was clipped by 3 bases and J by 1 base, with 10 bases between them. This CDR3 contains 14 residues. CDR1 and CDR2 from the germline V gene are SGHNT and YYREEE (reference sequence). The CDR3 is CASSSPRENTEAFF. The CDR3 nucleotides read TGTGCCAGCAGCTCGCCCCGAGAGAACACTGAAGCTTTCTTT.

CDR3 region: CSAETADRTEAFF. DNA for the CDR3: TGCAGCGCTGAGACAGCGGACAGGACTGAAGCTTTCTTT. The V call is TRBV29-1, the J call TRBJ1-1, with 7 nucleotides matching TRBD1. Looked up from germline, CDR1 is SQVTM and CDR2 is ANQGSEA. Trimming cost V 7 bases and J 5 bases; bases outside gene matches: 10. The CDR3 length is 13 residues. Variable domain in full (rest from reference TRBV29-1 and TRBJ1-1): SAVISQKPSRDICQRGTSLTIQCQVDSQVTMMFWYRQQPGQSLTLIATANQGSEATYESGFVIDKFPISRPNLTFSTLTVSNMSPEDSSIYLCSAETADRTEAFFGQGTRLTVV.

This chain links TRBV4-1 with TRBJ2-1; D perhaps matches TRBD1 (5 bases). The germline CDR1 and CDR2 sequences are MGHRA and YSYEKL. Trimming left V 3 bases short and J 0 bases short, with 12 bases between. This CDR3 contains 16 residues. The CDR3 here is CASSHRTGSSYNEQFF. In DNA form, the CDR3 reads TGCGCCAGCAGCCACCGAACAGGTAGCTCCTACAATGAGCAGTTCTTC.

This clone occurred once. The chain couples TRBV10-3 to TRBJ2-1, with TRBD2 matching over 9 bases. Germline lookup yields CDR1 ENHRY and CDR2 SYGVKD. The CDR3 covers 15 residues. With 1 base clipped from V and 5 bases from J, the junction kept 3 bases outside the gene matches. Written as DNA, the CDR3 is TGTGCCATCAGTGAGTTCCTAGCGGGGAACAATGAGCAGTTCTTC. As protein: CAISEFLAGNNEQFF.

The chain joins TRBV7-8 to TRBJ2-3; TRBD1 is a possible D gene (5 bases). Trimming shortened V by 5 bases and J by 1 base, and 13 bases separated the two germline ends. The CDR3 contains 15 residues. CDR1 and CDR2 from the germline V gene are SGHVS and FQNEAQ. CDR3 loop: CASSQGVGGTDTQYF. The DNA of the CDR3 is TGTGCCAGCAGCCAAGGCGTAGGGGGCACAGATACGCAGTATTTT.

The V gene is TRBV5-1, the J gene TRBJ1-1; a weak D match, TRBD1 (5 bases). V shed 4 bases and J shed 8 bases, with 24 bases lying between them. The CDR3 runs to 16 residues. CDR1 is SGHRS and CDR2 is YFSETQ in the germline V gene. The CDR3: CASSLFGGRSGSEAFF. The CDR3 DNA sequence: TGCGCCAGCAGCCTCTTCGGGGGACGGTCGGGATCCGAAGCTTTCTTT. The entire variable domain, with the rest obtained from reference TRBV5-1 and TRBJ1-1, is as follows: KAGVTQTPRYLIKTRGQQVTLSCSPISGHRSVSWYQQTPGQGLQFLFEYFSETQRNKGNFPGRFSGRQFSNSRSEMNVSTLELGDSALYLCASSLFGGRSGSEAFFGQGTRLTVV.

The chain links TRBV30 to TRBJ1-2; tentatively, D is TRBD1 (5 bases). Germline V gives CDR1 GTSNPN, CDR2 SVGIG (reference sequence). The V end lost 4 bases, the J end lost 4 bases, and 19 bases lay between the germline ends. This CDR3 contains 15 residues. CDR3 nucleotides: TGTGCCTGGACCGAAATTAGGGGAGGCGGCTATGGCTACACCTTC. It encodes CAWTEIRGGGYGYTF.

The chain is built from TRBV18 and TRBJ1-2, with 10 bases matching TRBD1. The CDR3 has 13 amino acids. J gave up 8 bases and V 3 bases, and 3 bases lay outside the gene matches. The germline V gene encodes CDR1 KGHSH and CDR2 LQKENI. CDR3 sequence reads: CASSPGQGQGYTF. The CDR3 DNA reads TGTGCCAGCTCACCGGGACAGGGGCAAGGCTACACCTTC.

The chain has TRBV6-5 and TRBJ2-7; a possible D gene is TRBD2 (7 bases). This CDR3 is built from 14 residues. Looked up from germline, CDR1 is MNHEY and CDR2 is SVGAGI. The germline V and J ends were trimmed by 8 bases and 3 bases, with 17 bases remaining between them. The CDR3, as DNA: TGTGCCAGCTCTTCGGCAGGGGACTACTACGAGCAGTACTTC. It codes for CASSSAGDYYEQYF.

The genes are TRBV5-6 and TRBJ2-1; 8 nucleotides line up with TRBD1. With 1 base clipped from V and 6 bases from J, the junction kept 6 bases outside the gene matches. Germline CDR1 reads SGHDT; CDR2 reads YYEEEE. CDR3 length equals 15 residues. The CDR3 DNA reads TGTGCCAGCAGCTTGACCGGACAGGGAGGCAATGAGCAGTTCTTC. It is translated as CASSLTGQGGNEQFF.

The CDR3 is CAISESPGQGGYEQYF. The DNA for the CDR3 is TGTGCCATCAGTGAGTCACCAGGACAGGGAGGTTACGAGCAGTACTTC. This chain connects TRBV10-3 to TRBJ2-7; 8 nucleotides match TRBD1. V gave up 0 bases and J gave up 4 bases; unmatched junction bases: 8. This CDR3 has 16 amino acids. Germline loops: CDR1 ENHRY, CDR2 SYGVKD.

This chain's CDR3 is CASSPWGPHYNSPLHF. In DNA, the CDR3 is TGTGCCAGCAGCCCCTGGGGCCCGCACTATAATTCACCCCTCCACTTT. The chain links TRBV5-6 to TRBJ1-6, with a tentative D call TRBD1 (5 bases). Trimming removed 4 bases from V and 3 bases from J, with 14 bases in between. Germline CDR1 is SGHDT and CDR2 is YYEEEE. The CDR3 is 16 amino acids.

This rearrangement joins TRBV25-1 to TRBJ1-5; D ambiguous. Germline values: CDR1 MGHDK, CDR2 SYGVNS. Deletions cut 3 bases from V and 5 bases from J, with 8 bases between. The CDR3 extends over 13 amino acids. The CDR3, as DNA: TGTGCCAGCAGTGACCGAGGTCATCAGCCCCAGCATTTT. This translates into CASSDRGHQPQHF. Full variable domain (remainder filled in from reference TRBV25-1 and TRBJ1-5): EADIYQTPRYLVIGTGKKITLECSQTMGHDKMYWYQQDPGMELHLIHYSYGVNSTEKGDLSSESTVSRIRTEHFPLTLESARPSHTSQYLCASSDRGHQPQHFGDGTRLSIL.

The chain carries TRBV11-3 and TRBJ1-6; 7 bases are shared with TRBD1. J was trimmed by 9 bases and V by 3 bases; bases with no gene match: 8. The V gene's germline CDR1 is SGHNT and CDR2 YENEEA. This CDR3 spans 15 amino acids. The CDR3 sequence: CASSFSTGIRSPLHF. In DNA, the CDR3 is TGTGCCAGCAGCTTCTCGACAGGGATACGTTCACCCCTCCACTTT. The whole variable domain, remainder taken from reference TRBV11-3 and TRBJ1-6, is EAGVVQSPRYKIIEKKQPVAFWCNPISGHNTLYWYLQNLGQGPELLIRYENEEAVDDSQLPKDRFSAERLKGVDSTLKIQPAELGDSAVYLCASSFSTGIRSPLHFGNGTRLTVT.

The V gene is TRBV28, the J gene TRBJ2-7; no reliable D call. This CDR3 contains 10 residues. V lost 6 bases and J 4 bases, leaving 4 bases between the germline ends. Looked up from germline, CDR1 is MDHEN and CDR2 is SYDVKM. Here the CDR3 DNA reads TGTGCCAGCAGCGGGTACGAGCAGTACTTC. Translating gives CASSGYEQYF.

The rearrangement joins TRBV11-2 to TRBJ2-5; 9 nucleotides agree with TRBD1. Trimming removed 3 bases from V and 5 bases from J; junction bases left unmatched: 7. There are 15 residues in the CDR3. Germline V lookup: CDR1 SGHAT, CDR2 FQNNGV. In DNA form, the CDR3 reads TGTGCCAGCAGCTTGGGGACAGGGTATCGGGAGACCCAGTACTTC. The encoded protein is CASSLGTGYRETQYF.

The CDR3 nucleotides read TGCGCCAGCAGCTCACTCACAGGGTACGGCTACACCTTC. It specifies CASSSLTGYGYTF. V and J are TRBV5-1 and TRBJ1-2, with a weak D call TRBD1 (6 bases). Germline V gene lookup returns CDR1 SGHRS and CDR2 YFSETQ. CDR3 length equals 13 residues. V was cut by 3 bases and J by 8 bases, with 14 bases left in between.

The chain's CDR3 is CASGPGTGELFF. In nucleotides, the CDR3 is TGTGCTAGTGGTCCCGGTACCGGGGAGCTGTTTTTT. This chain joins TRBV12-5 and TRBJ2-2, with D unclear. V was pared by 5 bases and J by 5 bases, with 6 bases between. In germline, CDR1 is LGHNT, CDR2 FRNRAP. The CDR3 extends over 12 amino acids.

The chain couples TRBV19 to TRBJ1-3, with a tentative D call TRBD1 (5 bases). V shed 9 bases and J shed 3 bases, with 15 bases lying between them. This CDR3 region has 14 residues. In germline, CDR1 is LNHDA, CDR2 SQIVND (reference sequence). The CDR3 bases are TGTGCCAGCGATACAGGTTTCGATGGAAACACCATATATTTT. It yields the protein CASDTGFDGNTIYF.

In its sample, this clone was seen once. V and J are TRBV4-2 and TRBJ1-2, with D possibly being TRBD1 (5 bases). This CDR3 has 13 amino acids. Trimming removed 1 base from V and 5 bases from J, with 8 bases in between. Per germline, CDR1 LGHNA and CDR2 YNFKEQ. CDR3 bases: TGTGCCAGCAGCCAAGCTTCAGGGTATGGCTACACCTTC. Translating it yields CASSQASGYGYTF.

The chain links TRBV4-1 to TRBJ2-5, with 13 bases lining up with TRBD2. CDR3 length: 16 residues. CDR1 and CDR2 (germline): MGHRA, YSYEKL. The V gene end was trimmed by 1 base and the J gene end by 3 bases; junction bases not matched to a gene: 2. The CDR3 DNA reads TGCGCCAGCAGCCAAGGCGGGACTAGCGGGGAAGAGACCCAGTACTTC. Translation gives CASSQGGTSGEETQYF.

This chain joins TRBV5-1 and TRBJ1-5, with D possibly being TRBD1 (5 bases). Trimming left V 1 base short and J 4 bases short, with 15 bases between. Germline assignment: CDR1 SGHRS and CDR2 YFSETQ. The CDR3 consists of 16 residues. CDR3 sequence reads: CASSLYISGPNQPQHF. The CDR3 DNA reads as TGCGCCAGCAGCTTGTACATCTCAGGGCCGAATCAGCCCCAGCATTTT.

The CDR3 reads CASISGQEKLFF. In DNA, the CDR3 is TGTGCCAGCATCTCAGGACAGGAAAAACTGTTTTTT. The chain combines TRBV7-9 with TRBJ1-4, with D perhaps TRBD1 (6 bases). CDR1 is SEHNR and CDR2 is FQNEAQ in the germline V gene (reference sequence). Trimming cost V 7 bases and J 8 bases, with 11 bases left between them. The CDR3 consists of 12 residues.

The CDR3 loop is CASSGTSGGRETQYF. CDR3 sequence (DNA): TGTGCCAGCAGTGGGACTAGCGGGGGGCGGGAGACCCAGTACTTC. The rearrangement links TRBV6-2 or TRBV6-3 to TRBJ2-5; TRBD2 matches at 15 bases. V was clipped by 5 bases and J by 5 bases; unmatched bases: 3. The V gene's germline CDR1 is MNHEY and CDR2 SVGEGT. This CDR3 region has 15 residues.

The DNA of the CDR3 is TGTGCCAGCAGCGCCCTGGACAGGAGGGAGCAGTTCTTC. Residues: CASSALDRREQFF. The V gene is TRBV9, the J gene TRBJ2-1; TRBD1 agrees at 7 bases. This CDR3 contains 13 residues. The ends lost 3 bases at V and 10 bases at J; junction bases unmatched: 7. CDR1 SGDLS and CDR2 YYNGEE come from the germline V gene.

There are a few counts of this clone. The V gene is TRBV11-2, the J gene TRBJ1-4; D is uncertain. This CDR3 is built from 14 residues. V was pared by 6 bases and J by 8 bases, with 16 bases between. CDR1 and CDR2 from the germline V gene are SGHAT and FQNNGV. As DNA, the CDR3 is TGTGCCAGCAGTCGTTCAACAGTAGAGGAAAAACTGTTTTTT. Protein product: CASSRSTVEEKLFF.

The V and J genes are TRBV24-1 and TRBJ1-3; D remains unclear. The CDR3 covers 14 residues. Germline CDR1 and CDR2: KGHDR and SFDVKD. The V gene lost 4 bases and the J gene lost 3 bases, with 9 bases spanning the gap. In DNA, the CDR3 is TGTGCCACCAGTGACTTCGGCGGTGGAAACACCATATATTTT. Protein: CATSDFGGGNTIYF.

The CDR3 DNA reads TGTGCCAGCAGTTTACGGGGAAGGAACACTGAAGCTTTCTTT. Amino acid sequence: CASSLRGRNTEAFF. The chain links TRBV6-5 to TRBJ1-1; no clear D gene. V was pared by 4 bases and J by 1 base, with 10 bases between. Looked up from germline, CDR1 is MNHEY and CDR2 is SVGAGI. The CDR3 is 14 residues long.